The rows below give T cell receptor beta chains drawn from one sample of a study of blood T cell repertoires in COVID-19. Measured with immunoSEQ multiplex PCR; TCRdb has only the in-frame clones, and not every one. The sample yields 400,000 to 500,000 clones, over 75% seen once. Specimen: PBMCs or T cells enriched from blood (not recorded which). These receptors all stem from a woman aged 18 to 35 who had been exposed to COVID-19. CDR3s include the opening cysteine and the closing phenylalanine or tryptophan. The D gene is left open where the match is weak. Size is stated for part of the rows, as once, few or many counts, or as a class when the clone is expanded.

V	size	D	J	length	DNA	CDR3
TRBV5-4	once	TRBD2	TRBJ2-1	14	TGTGCCAGCAGCTCCGGGACTAGCGTAAATGAGCAGTTCTTC	CASSSGTSVNEQFF
TRBV4-1	NA	NA	TRBJ2-5	19	TGCGCCAGCAGCCAACCCTTGTTCACAGGACAGACTATCCAAGAGACCCAGTACTTC	CASSQPLFTGQTIQETQYF
TRBV5-5	NA	NA	TRBJ2-7	15	TGTGCCAGCAGCTTCCGACAGGAAACTTCTCGGGAGCAGTACTTC	CASSFRQETSREQYF
TRBV28	NA	TRBD1	TRBJ1-1	15	TGTGCCAGCAGTCCGCAGGGACAGGGATTCACTGAAGCTTTCTTT	CASSPQGQGFTEAFF
TRBV5-1	NA	NA	TRBJ1-6	13	TGCGCCAGCAGCTCGGGCGGGGTGTCACCCCTCCACTTT	CASSSGGVSPLHF
TRBV5-6	NA	TRBD1	TRBJ1-1	14	TGTGCCAGCAGCGACGACAGGGCCAACACTGAAGCTTTCTTT	CASSDDRANTEAFF
TRBV27	NA	NA	TRBJ2-1	16	TGTGCCAGCAGTTTTGCGAGGGCCCCTACCTACAATGAGCAGTTCTTC	CASSFARAPTYNEQFF
TRBV19	NA	TRBD1	TRBJ2-7	15	TGTGCCAGTAGTATCTGGGGGACAGGGACCTACGAGCAGTACTTC	CASSIWGTGTYEQYF
TRBV18	NA	TRBD1	TRBJ1-1	14	TGTGCCAGCTCACGCGGACAGGGTACATCTGAAGCTTTCTTT	CASSRGQGTSEAFF
TRBV28	NA	TRBD1	TRBJ2-6	16	TGTGCCAGCTTCGAGACAGGGGCGCCGGGGGCCAACGTCCTGACTTTC	CASFETGAPGANVLTF
TRBV30	NA	TRBD1	TRBJ2-7	15	TGTGCCTGGAGTACAGGGGGCCAAACTTCCTACGAGCAGTACTTC	CAWSTGGQTSYEQYF
TRBV10-3	NA	TRBD1	TRBJ2-5	15	TGTGCCATCAGTGGGGACAGGAACGGTGACGAGACCCAGTACTTC	CAISGDRNGDETQYF
TRBV5-1	NA	NA	TRBJ2-7	14	TGCGCCAGCAAGGAGGGGTCCGGGGAGAGTAAGCAGTACTTC	CASKEGSGESKQYF
TRBV5-6	NA	NA	TRBJ1-6	15	TGTGCCAGCAGCTTCTCCTCGGGCGGGGGCATAACCCTCCACTTT	CASSFSSGGGITLHF